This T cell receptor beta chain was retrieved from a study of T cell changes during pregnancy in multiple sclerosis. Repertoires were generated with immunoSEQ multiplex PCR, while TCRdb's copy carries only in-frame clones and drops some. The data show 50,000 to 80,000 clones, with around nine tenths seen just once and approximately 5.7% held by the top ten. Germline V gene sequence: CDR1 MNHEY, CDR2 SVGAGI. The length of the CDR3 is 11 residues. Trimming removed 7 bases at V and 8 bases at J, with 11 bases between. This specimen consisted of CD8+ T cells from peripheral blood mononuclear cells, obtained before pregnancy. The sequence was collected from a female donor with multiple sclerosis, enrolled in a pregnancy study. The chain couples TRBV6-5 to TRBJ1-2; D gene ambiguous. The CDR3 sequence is CASTAGSGYTF. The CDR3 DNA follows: TGTGCCAGCACGGCCGGTAGCGGCTACACCTTC.